This T cell receptor beta chain was profiled in a study of blood T cell repertoires in COVID-19. The overall study: Samples representing acute and convalescent COVID-19 were sourced from the United States, Italy and Spain. PBMCs, B-cell-depleted T cells, or T cells provided the cDNA or gDNA that made up the material.

Germline V gives CDR1 MNHEY, CDR2 SMNVEV (reference sequence). Trimming cost V 10 bases and J 2 bases; bases outside gene matches: 10. The CDR3 is 15 amino acids. Recruited during active infection, patients (from Seattle) were subsequently followed longitudinally. Authors' data handling: Estimates of nucleated cell counts were drawn from the amplification of reference gene primers. Produced via immunoSEQ multiplex PCR; TCRdb's table is partial and in-frame only. V and J calls plus clone size are reproduced from that table; the DNA served to infer D and trimming. The sample has nearly 200,000 clones, about 85% seen once; the top ten hold around 0.93%.

The rearrangement links TRBV27 to TRBJ2-5; 10 nucleotides match TRBD2. Sequences were obtained from peripheral blood. The clonotype comes from a man between 60 and 75 years old with COVID-19, enrolled during active disease. CDR3 DNA: TGTGCCACCCAGTCCGCTAGCGGGGGTCAAGAGACCCAGTACTTC. This codes for CATQSASGGQETQYF.